The TCR beta chain described here comes from a study of shared clonotypes between healthy human individuals. General study results and limits: It was anticipated that sequencing depth would influence how many clonotypes donors shared. Donor scarcity curtailed the genetic and exposure-history diversity represented herein.

The study separated CD4+ cells into CD45RA+ naive and CD45RA-negative memory subsets. Germline assignment: CDR1 SQVTM and CDR2 ANQGSEA. This CDR3 is 12 amino acids long. Trimming cost V 7 bases and J 6 bases; bases outside gene matches: 5. Original handling: Filtering was not the same, since immunoSEQ gave junction-only sequences without quality scores. Data came from immunoSEQ multiplex PCR; TCRdb stores just in-frame clones and leaves some out. V, J and clone size derive from that table, while D and trimming were established from the DNA sequence. The sample lists nearly 1,000,000 clones, 60% to 85% occurring once. Comment on this clone: Its cognate antigen is unknown.

Sequences were obtained from memory CD4+ T cells sorted from blood. The subset here: CD45RA-negative fraction. The source of this sequence is a man between 18 and 29 years old in good health. The chain joins TRBV29-1 to TRBJ1-2, with 10 bases that match TRBD1. The CDR3 region is CSGVGQGNGYTF. DNA for the CDR3: TGCAGCGGCGTGGGACAGGGGAATGGCTACACCTTC.